These 14 T cell receptor beta chains originate from one sample sequenced in a study of PD-1 blockade in classical Hodgkin lymphoma. As to time point: cycle 4 day 1 (C4D1), after six to seven weeks of nivolumab. Brentuximab vedotin exposure varied, and every patient relapsed after autologous stem cell transplantation. Produced via immunoSEQ multiplex PCR; TCRdb's table is partial and in-frame only. The sample holds around 93,000 clones, just under 80% seen once. The sample in question was peripheral blood mononuclear cells (PBMCs), obtained before the fourth cycle of nivolumab. These receptor sequences come from a human donor with classical Hodgkin lymphoma.

The chain links TRBV7-2 to TRBJ2-7, with D unclear. V lost 1 base and J lost 0, with 7 bases in between. Germline CDR1 reads SGHTA; CDR2 reads FQGNSA. CDR3 size: 14 residues. The CDR3 DNA reads TGTGCCAGCAGCTTAGTTACCGGCTCCTACGAGCAGTACTTC. This gives the protein CASSLVTGSYEQYF.

V gene TRBV14 combines with J gene TRBJ2-2, with D possibly matching TRBD2 (6 bases). Germline-derived CDR1 and CDR2 are SGHDN and FVKESK. The CDR3 extends over 14 amino acids. V was clipped by 4 bases and J by 3 bases, with 9 bases between them. In DNA, the CDR3 is TGTGCCAGCAGCCCCGGGAGCTACACCGGGGAGCTGTTTTTT. Its protein is CASSPGSYTGELFF.

The CDR3 loop is CASIRIGRRQETQYF. The CDR3 nucleotides are TGTGCCAGCATTAGAATTGGGCGCCGACAAGAGACCCAGTACTTC. The chain uses TRBV2 and TRBJ2-5; D not certain. The CDR3 length is 15 residues. Germline CDR1 SNHLY, CDR2 FYNNEI. The germline V and J ends were trimmed by 7 bases and 2 bases, with 17 bases remaining between them. Drawing the rest from reference TRBV2 and TRBJ2-5, the complete variable domain is EPEVTQTPSHQVTQMGQEVILRCVPISNHLYFYWYRQILGQKVEFLVSFYNNEISEKSEIFDDQFSVERPDGSNFTLKIRSTKLEDSAMYFCASIRIGRRQETQYFGPGTRLLVL.

The chain joins TRBV18 to TRBJ1-1, with a weak D call TRBD1 (5 bases). CDR3 size: 13 residues. The V end lost 2 bases, the J end lost 6 bases, and 10 bases lay between the germline ends. Germline CDR1 KGHSH, CDR2 LQKENI. CDR3 region: CASSPGAEAEAFF. The DNA of the CDR3 is TGTGCCAGCTCACCAGGGGCGGAGGCTGAAGCTTTCTTT.

The chain recombines TRBV4-2 with TRBJ2-2; TRBD2 aligns across 12 bases. Germline lookup yields CDR1 LGHNA and CDR2 YNFKEQ. The CDR3 consists of 20 residues. Trimming cost V 5 bases and J 4 bases; bases outside gene matches: 17. This chain's CDR3 is CASSSHRGQGTSGSTGELFF. DNA of the CDR3: TGTGCCAGCAGCTCTCACAGGGGGCAAGGGACTAGCGGGTCCACCGGGGAGCTGTTTTTT.

This chain joins TRBV10-3 and TRBJ1-4; 7 nucleotides match TRBD1. CDR1 is ENHRY, CDR2 SYGVKD, per germline. J lost 8 bases, V lost 10 bases, and 7 bases had no gene match. This CDR3 region has 12 residues. CDR3 in amino acids: CATQTGREKLFF. The CDR3 region has the DNA TGTGCCACGCAGACAGGGAGGGAAAAACTGTTTTTT.

V usage is TRBV19 and J usage is TRBJ2-7, with 13 nucleotides matching TRBD2. CDR3 length: 13 amino acids. The germline CDR1 and CDR2 sequences are LNHDA and SQIVND (reference sequence). Unmatched junction bases numbered 4, after V lost 10 bases and J lost 4 bases. CDR3 in DNA: TGTGCCACCAGGACTAGCGGGAGTTACGAGCAGTACTTC. It translates to CATRTSGSYEQYF.

The rearrangement links TRBV19 to TRBJ1-5; D remains ambiguous. Trimming removed 1 base at V and 3 bases at J, with 10 bases between. The CDR3 extends over 15 amino acids. Germline-derived CDR1 and CDR2 are LNHDA and SQIVND (reference sequence). CDR3 region: CASSIGRANNQPQHF. DNA for the CDR3: TGTGCCAGTAGTATAGGCCGGGCGAACAATCAGCCCCAGCATTTT.

J is TRBJ1-2 and V is TRBV7-9; D is possibly TRBD1 (5 bases). The length of the CDR3 is 15 residues. V was shortened by 1 base and J by 3 bases, with 12 bases between the two germline ends. CDR1 and CDR2 (germline): SEHNR, FQNEAQ (reference sequence). The CDR3 protein is CASSLVRVRDYGYTF. CDR3 coding DNA: TGTGCCAGCAGCTTAGTCAGGGTTAGGGACTATGGCTACACCTTC.

The gene calls are TRBV5-1 and TRBJ1-1; D gene uncertain. With 0 bases removed from V and 0 bases from J, the gap between germline ends came to 9 bases. Germline V CDR1 and CDR2: SGHRS, YFSETQ. The CDR3 totals 15 residues. CDR3 bases: TGCGCCAGCAGCTTGGCCGCGAGCATGAACACTGAAGCTTTCTTT. Protein product: CASSLAASMNTEAFF.

This chain joins TRBV6-5 and TRBJ1-1; the D is unclear. Germline values: CDR1 MNHEY, CDR2 SVGAGI. This CDR3 comprises 13 residues. The V and J ends lost 0 bases and 7 bases respectively, with 9 bases between them. CDR3 coding DNA: TGTGCCAGCAGTTACTCTTGGGAGAATGAAGCTTTCTTT. The encoded protein is CASSYSWENEAFF.

This rearrangement joins TRBV4-3 to TRBJ1-2; no definite D call. CDR1 and CDR2 from the germline V gene are LGHNA and YSLEER. CDR3 size: 14 residues. The V end lost 1 base, the J end lost 10 bases, and 16 bases lay between the germline ends. The CDR3 is CASSQGAGVPIYTF. The CDR3 DNA reads as TGCGCCAGCAGCCAAGGCGCCGGGGTCCCCATCTACACCTTC.

This clone was detected a few times. This rearrangement joins TRBV30 to TRBJ1-1; no clear D gene. Trimming shortened V by 6 bases and J by 4 bases, and 15 bases separated the two germline ends. This CDR3 spans 13 amino acids. Per the germline V gene, CDR1 is GTSNPN and CDR2 is SVGIG (reference sequence). The CDR3 reads CACTLRRGTEAFF. The CDR3 nucleotides are TGTGCCTGCACCCTGAGGCGGGGCACTGAAGCTTTCTTT.

The chain has TRBV2 and TRBJ1-1; 10 bases fit TRBD1. There are 13 residues in the CDR3. V shed 7 bases and J 7 bases; nucleotides not matched to a gene: 6. In germline, CDR1 is SNHLY, CDR2 FYNNEI. The CDR3 DNA reads TGTGCCAGCACCCGGACAGGGGGGCTTGAAGCTTTCTTT. It codes for CASTRTGGLEAFF.